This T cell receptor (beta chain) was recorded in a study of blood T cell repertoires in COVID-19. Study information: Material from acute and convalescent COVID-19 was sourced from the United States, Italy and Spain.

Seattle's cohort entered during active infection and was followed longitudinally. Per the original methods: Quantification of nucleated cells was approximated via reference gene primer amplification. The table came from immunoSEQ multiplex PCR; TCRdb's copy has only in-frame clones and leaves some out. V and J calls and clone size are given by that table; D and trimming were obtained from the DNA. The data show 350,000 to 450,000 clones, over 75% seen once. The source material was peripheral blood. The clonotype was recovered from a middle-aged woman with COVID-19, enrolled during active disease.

The CDR3 DNA reads TGTGCCAGCAGCTTGGCGAAGCGCGGATTTAACTATGGCTACACCTTC. It codes for CASSLAKRGFNYGYTF. The V gene is TRBV5-4, the J gene TRBJ1-2; D unclear. The CDR3 loop spans 16 amino acids. Trimming left V 0 bases short and J 1 base short, with 13 bases between. Germline assignment: CDR1 SGHNT and CDR2 YYREEE (reference sequence).